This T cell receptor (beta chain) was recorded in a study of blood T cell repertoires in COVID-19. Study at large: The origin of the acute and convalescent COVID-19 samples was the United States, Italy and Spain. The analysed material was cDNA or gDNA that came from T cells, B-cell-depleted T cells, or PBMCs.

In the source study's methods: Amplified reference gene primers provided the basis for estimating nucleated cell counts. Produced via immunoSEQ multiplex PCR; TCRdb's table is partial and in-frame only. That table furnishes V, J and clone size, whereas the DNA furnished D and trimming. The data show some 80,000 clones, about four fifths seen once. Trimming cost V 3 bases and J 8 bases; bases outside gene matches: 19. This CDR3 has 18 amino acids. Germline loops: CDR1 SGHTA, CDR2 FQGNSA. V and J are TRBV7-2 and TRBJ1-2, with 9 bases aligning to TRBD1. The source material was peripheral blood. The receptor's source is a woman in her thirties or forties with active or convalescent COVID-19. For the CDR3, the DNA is TGTGCCAGCAGCTTTTACGGAAAAGGAAGGACAGGGGCGAGCGGCTACACCTTC. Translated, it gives CASSFYGKGRTGASGYTF.